Below, 14 T cell receptor beta chains from the same sample are listed, as sequenced in a study of blood T cell repertoires in COVID-19. Only in-frame clones appear in the TCRdb table, and some are missing; sequencing was by immunoSEQ multiplex PCR. The sample has approximately 230,000 clones; approximately 89% are singletons. The sample was peripheral blood. The receptors here all came from a woman under 40 with COVID-19, enrolled during active disease.

The V and J genes are TRBV4-3 and TRBJ2-1, with 8 bases lining up with TRBD1. The CDR3 loop spans 15 amino acids. CDR1 and CDR2 from the germline V gene are LGHNA and YSLEER. J gave up 12 bases and V 1 base, and 11 bases lay outside the gene matches. The CDR3 nucleotides read TGCGCCAGCAGCCAAGTGGCACAGGGGGTGGGTGGGCAGTTCTTC. This translates into CASSQVAQGVGGQFF.

The chain couples TRBV2 to TRBJ2-5, with 8 bases matching TRBD1. This CDR3 has 13 amino acids. With 4 bases clipped from V and 8 bases from J, the junction kept 6 bases outside the gene matches. CDR1 is SNHLY, CDR2 FYNNEI, per germline. As DNA, the CDR3 is TGTGCCAGCAGTGGACAGGGGATGGGAACCCAGTACTTC. This encodes CASSGQGMGTQYF.

The chain has TRBV4-3 and TRBJ2-7, with 9 bases lining up with TRBD2. From germline, CDR1 is LGHNA and CDR2 YSLEER. The CDR3 has 15 amino acids. The ends lost 4 bases at V and 4 bases at J; junction bases unmatched: 8. The chain's CDR3 is CASSLRSGGMYEQYF. The CDR3 DNA reads TGCGCCAGCAGCCTTCGCAGCGGGGGGATGTACGAGCAGTACTTC.

The genes are TRBV27 and TRBJ1-1; weak D call: TRBD1 (6 bases). Germline V gene lookup returns CDR1 MNHEY and CDR2 SMNVEV (reference sequence). V dropped 6 bases and J dropped 8 bases, with 16 bases sitting between them. There are 13 residues in the CDR3. The CDR3, as DNA: TGTGCCAGCAGAAATACAGGGCGTGAGGAAGCTTTCTTT. Its protein is CASRNTGREEAFF.

The chain is built from TRBV7-8 and TRBJ2-7, with 8 bases aligning to TRBD1. The CDR3 is 15 residues long. Germline V CDR1 and CDR2: SGHVS, FQNEAQ. V lost 5 bases, J lost 3 bases, and 9 bases stayed unmatched. The CDR3 protein is CASSPRTGFLYEQYV. In nucleotides, the CDR3 is TGTGCCAGCAGCCCAAGGACAGGGTTCCTCTACGAGCAGTACGTC.

As DNA, the CDR3 is TGTGCCATCAGAGACAGGTCAGGGGCTAACTATGGCTACACCTTC. This codes for CAIRDRSGANYGYTF. The chain employs TRBV10-3 and TRBJ1-2, with TRBD1 as a possible D gene (6 bases). This CDR3 has 15 amino acids. Germline CDR1 reads ENHRY; CDR2 reads SYGVKD. The V end was cut by 6 bases, the J end by 0 bases, with 14 bases between.

The chain recombines TRBV5-4 with TRBJ2-7; no clear D gene. The CDR3 runs 13 residues. Germline values: CDR1 SGHNT, CDR2 YYREEE (reference sequence). The V gene lost 5 bases and the J gene lost 3 bases, with 12 bases spanning the gap. CDR3: CASSSLGDYEQYV. The CDR3 region has the DNA TGTGCCAGCAGTTCCCTAGGAGACTACGAGCAGTACGTC.

The chain uses TRBV28 and TRBJ2-1; D is possibly TRBD1 (5 bases). The CDR3 totals 15 residues. Trimming left V 5 bases short and J 5 bases short, with 16 bases between. CDR1 MDHEN and CDR2 SYDVKM come from the germline V gene. CDR3 amino acids: CASSSGAIGNNEQFF. The DNA of the CDR3 is TGTGCCAGCAGTAGTGGGGCTATAGGTAACAATGAGCAGTTCTTC.

The chain carries TRBV6-5 and TRBJ2-5; tentatively, D is TRBD2 (6 bases). There are 14 residues in the CDR3. In germline, CDR1 is MNHEY, CDR2 SVGAGI. The ends were cut back, 5 bases at V and 2 bases at J, with 12 bases in the middle. The CDR3 DNA reads TGTGCCAGCAGTCGCGGGACTTCACAAGAGACCCAGTACTTC. Its translation: CASSRGTSQETQYF.

This clone was found a few times. The chain employs TRBV4-1 and TRBJ1-1, with a possible D match to TRBD1 (5 bases). V was clipped by 0 bases and J by 0 bases, with 8 bases between them. Germline CDR1 MGHRA, CDR2 YSYEKL. The CDR3 consists of 15 residues. CDR3 residues: CASSQDSGMNTEAFF. DNA for the CDR3: TGCGCCAGCAGCCAAGATTCAGGGATGAACACTGAAGCTTTCTTT.

The chain is built from TRBV15 and TRBJ1-5, with 10 bases aligning to TRBD1. V trimming: 6 bases; J trimming: 6 bases; junction bases outside the gene matches: 14. The CDR3 covers 17 residues. CDR1 and CDR2 from the germline V gene are LNHNV and YYDKDF (reference sequence). As DNA, the CDR3 is TGTGCCACCAGGGCCAGATCAGGGACAGGGGTCGGTCAGCCCCAGCATTTT. Translation gives CATRARSGTGVGQPQHF.

The gene calls are TRBV15 and TRBJ2-7; D is uncertain. CDR1 is LNHNV and CDR2 is YYDKDF in the germline V gene (reference sequence). V lost 0 bases, J lost 0 bases, and 6 bases lay in between. This CDR3 is 14 amino acids long. CDR3: CATSREPSSYEQYV. CDR3 nucleotides: TGTGCCACCAGCAGAGAACCGAGCTCCTACGAGCAGTACGTC.

The chain is built from TRBV25-1 and TRBJ2-2; TRBD2 aligns across 9 bases. CDR3 length: 15 amino acids. CDR1 is MGHDK, CDR2 SYGVNS, per germline. The V and J ends lost 4 bases and 5 bases, in that order; junction bases with no gene match: 5. Here the CDR3 DNA reads TGTGCCAGCAGTGGACTAGCGGAGGGAACCGGGGAGCTGTTTTTT. Translated, it gives CASSGLAEGTGELFF. The whole variable domain, filled in from reference TRBV25-1 and TRBJ2-2, reads EADIYQTPRYLVIGTGKKITLECSQTMGHDKMYWYQQDPGMELHLIHYSYGVNSTEKGDLSSESTVSRIRTEHFPLTLESARPSHTSQYLCASSGLAEGTGELFFGEGSRLTVL.

This chain links TRBV5-1 with TRBJ2-3; 9 bases are a match to TRBD2. Losses at the gene ends were 4 bases for V and 2 bases for J; bases not matched to a gene: 8. CDR3 size: 16 residues. Germline CDR1 and CDR2: SGHRS and YFSETQ. The CDR3 loop reads CASSPRAGGHTDTQYF. The CDR3 coding sequence is TGCGCCAGCAGCCCCCGAGCGGGAGGCCACACAGATACGCAGTATTTT.